This T cell receptor (beta chain) is from a study of identical twins. Trimming removed 5 bases from V and 5 bases from J, with 21 bases in between. Per germline, CDR1 MDHEN and CDR2 SYDVKM. This CDR3 contains 16 residues. In TCRdb, the 5' RACE reads were re-called with MiXCR into one record per CDR3 protein. The data contain 350,000 or so distinct CDR3 sequences, 9% to 15% of them seen just once; the ten biggest clones take up 7.2%. These data also formed part of another study, on yellow fever vaccine responses in identical twins.

The receptor's source is a woman under 30 in good health. Sample: CD8+ T cells sorted from blood. This chain links TRBV28 with TRBJ1-1; D gene unclear. The CDR3 DNA is TGTGCCAGCAGTCCATCCGCGGGTTACCGTAGGACTGAAGCTTTCTTT. This translates into CASSPSAGYRRTEAFF.